The present T cell receptor (beta chain) was sequenced within a study of T cell responses to AZD1222 COVID-19 vaccine. General observations from the study: Seropositive AZD1222 recipients at baseline numbered only five or six. The donor cohort was predominantly white British with a female majority, and clonal diversity may have been underestimated. Repertoires were sampled only after the peak T cell response.

Repertoires were generated with immunoSEQ multiplex PCR, while TCRdb's copy carries only in-frame clones and drops some. The table shows roughly 150,000 clones, with around 86% occurring only once. From germline, CDR1 is LNHNV and CDR2 YYDKDF (reference sequence). Between the trimmed V and J ends, which lost 0 bases and 7 bases, there was a span of 15 bases. This CDR3 has 15 amino acids. This clone showed up many times. Its antigen is not identified. Sequencing used peripheral blood, obtained 28 days after the second AZD1222 dose. The origin of this receptor is an adult who received the AZD1222 COVID-19 vaccine. The chain carries TRBV15 and TRBJ1-1, with D perhaps matching TRBD1 (6 bases). The chain's CDR3 is CATSRDLGGLDEAFF. In nucleotides, the CDR3 is TGTGCCACCAGCAGAGACTTGGGGGGCCTTGATGAAGCTTTCTTT.